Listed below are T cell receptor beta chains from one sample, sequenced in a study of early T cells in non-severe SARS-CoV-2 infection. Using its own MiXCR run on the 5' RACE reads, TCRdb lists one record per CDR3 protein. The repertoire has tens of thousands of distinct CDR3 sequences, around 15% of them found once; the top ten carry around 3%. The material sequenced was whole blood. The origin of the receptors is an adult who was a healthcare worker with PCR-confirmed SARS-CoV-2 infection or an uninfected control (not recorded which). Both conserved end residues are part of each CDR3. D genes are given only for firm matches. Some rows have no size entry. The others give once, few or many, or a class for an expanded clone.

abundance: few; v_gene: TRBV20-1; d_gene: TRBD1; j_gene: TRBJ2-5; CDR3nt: TGCAGTGCTGGACAGGGTGGGGGGACCCAGTACTTC; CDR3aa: CSAGQGGGTQYF
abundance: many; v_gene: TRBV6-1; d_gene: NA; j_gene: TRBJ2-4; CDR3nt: TGTGCCAGCAGTGGGGGTAGGGAGAAAAACATTCAGTACTTC; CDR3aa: CASSGGREKNIQYF
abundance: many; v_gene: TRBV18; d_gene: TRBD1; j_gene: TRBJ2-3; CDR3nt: TGTGCCAGCTCACCACCGGGACAGGGCCTCCATACGCAGTATTTT; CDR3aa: CASSPPGQGLHTQYF
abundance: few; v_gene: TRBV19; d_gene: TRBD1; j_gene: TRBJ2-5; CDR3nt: TGTGCCAGTAGTCTCGGACAGGGGGCTGGAGAGACCCAGTACTTC; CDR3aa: CASSLGQGAGETQYF
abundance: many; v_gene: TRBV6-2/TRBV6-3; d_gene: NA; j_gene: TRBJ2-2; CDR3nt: TGTGCCAGCAGTCCCCCCCAGGACAGCACCGGGGAGCTGTTTTTT; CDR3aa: CASSPPQDSTGELFF
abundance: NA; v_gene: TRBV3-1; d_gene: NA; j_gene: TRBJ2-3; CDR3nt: TGTGCCAGCAGCCAGTCCGTACTAACCGACCCATTTGATAAAGATACGCAGTATTTT; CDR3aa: CASSQSVLTDPFDKDTQYF
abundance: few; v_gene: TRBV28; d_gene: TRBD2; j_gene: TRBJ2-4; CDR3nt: TGTGCCAGCCGGGGGGAGGGGATCAACATTCAGTACTTC; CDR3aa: CASRGEGINIQYF
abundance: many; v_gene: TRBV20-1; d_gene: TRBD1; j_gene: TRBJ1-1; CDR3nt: TGCAGTGCCTACGACAGGGGGTACACTGAAGCTTTCTTT; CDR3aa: CSAYDRGYTEAFF
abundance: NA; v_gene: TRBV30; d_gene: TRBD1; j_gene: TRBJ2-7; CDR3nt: TGTGCCTGGGGGACAGGGGGCTGGGAGCAGTACTTC; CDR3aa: CAWGTGGWEQYF
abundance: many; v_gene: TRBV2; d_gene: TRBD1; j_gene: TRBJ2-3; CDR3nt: TGTGCCAGCAGGGACAGGGGGACCGCAGATACGCAGTATTTT; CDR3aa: CASRDRGTADTQYF
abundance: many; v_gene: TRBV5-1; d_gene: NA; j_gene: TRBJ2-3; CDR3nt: TGCGCCAGCAGCTTGGCCATTTTAGATACGCAGTATTTT; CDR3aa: CASSLAILDTQYF
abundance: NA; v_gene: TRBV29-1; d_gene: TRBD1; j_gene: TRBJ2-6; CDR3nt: TGCAGCCACGATAGGGGGCCTGGGGCCAACGTCCTGACTTTC; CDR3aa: CSHDRGPGANVLTF
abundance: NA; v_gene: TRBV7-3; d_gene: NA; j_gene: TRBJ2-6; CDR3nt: TGTGCCAGCAGCCGGGAAGGGACACCCGGGGCCAACGTCCTGACTTTC; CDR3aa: CASSREGTPGANVLTF
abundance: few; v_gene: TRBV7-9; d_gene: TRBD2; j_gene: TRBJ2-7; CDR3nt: TGTGCCAGCAGCGCTCTCCTTGGCGAGTGGGAGGGCGAGCAGTACTTC; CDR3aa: CASSALLGEWEGEQYF
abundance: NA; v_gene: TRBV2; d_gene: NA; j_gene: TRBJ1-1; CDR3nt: TGTGCCAGCAGCTCGTTAAGGGGGGCTGGGACTGAAGCTTTCTTT; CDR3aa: CASSSLRGAGTEAFF